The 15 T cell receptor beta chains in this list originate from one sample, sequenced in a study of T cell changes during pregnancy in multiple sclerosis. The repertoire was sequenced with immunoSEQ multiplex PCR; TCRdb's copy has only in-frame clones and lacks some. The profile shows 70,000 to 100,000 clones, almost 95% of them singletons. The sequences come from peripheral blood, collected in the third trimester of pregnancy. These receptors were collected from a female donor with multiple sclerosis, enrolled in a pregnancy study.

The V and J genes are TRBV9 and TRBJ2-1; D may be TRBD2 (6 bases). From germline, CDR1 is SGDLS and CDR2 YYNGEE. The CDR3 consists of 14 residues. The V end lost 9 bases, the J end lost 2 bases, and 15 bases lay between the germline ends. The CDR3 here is CATSGGNTYNEQFF. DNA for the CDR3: TGTGCCACCTCCGGGGGAAACACCTACAATGAGCAGTTCTTC.

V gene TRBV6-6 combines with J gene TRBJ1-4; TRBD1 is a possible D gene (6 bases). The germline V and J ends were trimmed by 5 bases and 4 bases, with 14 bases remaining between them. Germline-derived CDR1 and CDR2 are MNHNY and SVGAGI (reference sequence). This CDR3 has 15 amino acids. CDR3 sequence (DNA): TGTGCCAGCAGTACCTTTACAGGGCTTAATGAAAAACTGTTTTTT. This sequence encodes CASSTFTGLNEKLFF.

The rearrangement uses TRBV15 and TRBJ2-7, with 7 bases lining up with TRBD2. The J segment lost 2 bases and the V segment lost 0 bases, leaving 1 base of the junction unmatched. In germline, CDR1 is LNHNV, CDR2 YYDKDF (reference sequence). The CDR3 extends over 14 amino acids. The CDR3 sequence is CATSRDAGAYEQYF. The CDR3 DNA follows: TGTGCCACCAGCAGAGATGCGGGAGCCTACGAGCAGTACTTC.

This CDR3 reads CASSVTENTEAFF. CDR3 in DNA: TGTGCCAGCAGCGTGACAGAGAACACTGAAGCTTTCTTT. This chain connects TRBV6-4 to TRBJ1-1; perhaps TRBD1 as D (5 bases). The CDR3 sequence is 13 residues long. Trimming shortened V by 6 bases and J by 1 base, and 9 bases separated the two germline ends. Germline CDR1 reads MRHNA; CDR2 reads SNTAGT.

For the CDR3, the DNA is TGTGCCACCACAGGTGAAAATGAGCCCCAGCATTTT. Amino acid sequence: CATTGENEPQHF. The V gene is TRBV28, the J gene TRBJ1-5; TRBD1 might be the D (5 bases). CDR3 length equals 12 residues. CDR1 and CDR2 (germline): MDHEN, SYDVKM. V lost 10 bases and J 8 bases, leaving 15 bases between the germline ends.

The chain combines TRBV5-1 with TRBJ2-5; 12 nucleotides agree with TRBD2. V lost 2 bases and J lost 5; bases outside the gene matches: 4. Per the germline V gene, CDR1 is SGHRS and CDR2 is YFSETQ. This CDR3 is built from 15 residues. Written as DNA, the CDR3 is TGCGCCAGCAGCTTCGGACTAGCGGGACTTGAGACCCAGTACTTC. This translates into CASSFGLAGLETQYF. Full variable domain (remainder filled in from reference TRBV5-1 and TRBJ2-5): KAGVTQTPRYLIKTRGQQVTLSCSPISGHRSVSWYQQTPGQGLQFLFEYFSETQRNKGNFPGRFSGRQFSNSRSEMNVSTLELGDSALYLCASSFGLAGLETQYFGPGTRLLVL.

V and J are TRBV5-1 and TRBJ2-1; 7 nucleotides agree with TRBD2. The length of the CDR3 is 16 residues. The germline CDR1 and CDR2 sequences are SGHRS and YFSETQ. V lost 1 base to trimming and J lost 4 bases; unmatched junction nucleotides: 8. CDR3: CASSLNRLADYNEQFF. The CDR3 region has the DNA TGCGCCAGCAGCTTGAACCGGCTAGCGGATTACAATGAGCAGTTCTTC.

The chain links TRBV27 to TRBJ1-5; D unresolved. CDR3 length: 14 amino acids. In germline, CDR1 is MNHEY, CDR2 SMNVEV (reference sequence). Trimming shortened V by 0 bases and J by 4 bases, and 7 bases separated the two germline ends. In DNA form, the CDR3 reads TGTGCCAGCAGTTTATCGACGGGGAATCAGCCCCAGCATTTT. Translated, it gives CASSLSTGNQPQHF.

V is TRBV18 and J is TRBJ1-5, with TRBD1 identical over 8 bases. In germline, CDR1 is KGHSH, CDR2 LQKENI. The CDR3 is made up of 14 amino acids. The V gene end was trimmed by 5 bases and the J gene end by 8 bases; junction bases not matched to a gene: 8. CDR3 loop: CASSFQGAREPQHF. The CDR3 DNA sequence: TGTGCCAGCTCATTCCAGGGGGCGAGGGAGCCCCAGCATTTT.

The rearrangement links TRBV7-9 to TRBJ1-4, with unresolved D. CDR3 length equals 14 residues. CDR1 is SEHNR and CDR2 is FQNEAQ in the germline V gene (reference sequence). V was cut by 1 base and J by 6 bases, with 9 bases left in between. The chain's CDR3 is CASSLGALDEKLFF. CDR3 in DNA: TGTGCCAGCAGCTTAGGAGCCTTGGATGAAAAACTGTTTTTT.

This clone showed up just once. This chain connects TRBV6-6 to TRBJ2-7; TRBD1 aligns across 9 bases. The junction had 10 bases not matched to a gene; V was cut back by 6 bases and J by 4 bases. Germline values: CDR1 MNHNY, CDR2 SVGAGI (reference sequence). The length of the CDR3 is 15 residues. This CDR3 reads CASRRGQGAGYEQYF. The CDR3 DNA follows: TGTGCCAGCAGGAGGGGACAGGGTGCCGGGTACGAGCAGTACTTC.

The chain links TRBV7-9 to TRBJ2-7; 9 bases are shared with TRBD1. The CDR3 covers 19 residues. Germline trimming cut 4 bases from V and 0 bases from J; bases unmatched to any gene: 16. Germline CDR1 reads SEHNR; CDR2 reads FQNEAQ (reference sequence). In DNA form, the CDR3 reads TGTGCCAGCAGCTCCTCCGGGACAGGGTTTCGGACGAGCTCCTACGAGCAGTACTTC. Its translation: CASSSSGTGFRTSSYEQYF.

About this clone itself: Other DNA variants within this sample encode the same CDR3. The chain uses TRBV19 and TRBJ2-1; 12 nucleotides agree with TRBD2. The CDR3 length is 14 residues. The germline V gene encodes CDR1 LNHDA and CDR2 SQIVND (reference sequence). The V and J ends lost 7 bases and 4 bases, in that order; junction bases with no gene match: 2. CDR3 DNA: TGTGCCAGTACCCTAGCGGGAGGGTACAATGAGCAGTTCTTC. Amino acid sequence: CASTLAGGYNEQFF. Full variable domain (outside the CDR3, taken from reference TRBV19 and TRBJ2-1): DGGITQSPKYLFRKEGQNVTLSCEQNLNHDAMYWYRQDPGQGLRLIYYSQIVNDFQKGDIAEGYSVSREKKESFPLTVTSAQKNPTAFYLCASTLAGGYNEQFFGPGTRLTVL.

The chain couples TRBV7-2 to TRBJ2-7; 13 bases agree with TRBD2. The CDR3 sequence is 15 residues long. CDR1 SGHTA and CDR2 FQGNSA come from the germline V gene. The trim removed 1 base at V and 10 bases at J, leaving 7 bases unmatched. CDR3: CASSLEVGTSGIQYF. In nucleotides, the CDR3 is TGTGCCAGCAGCTTAGAGGTAGGGACTAGCGGGATACAGTACTTC.

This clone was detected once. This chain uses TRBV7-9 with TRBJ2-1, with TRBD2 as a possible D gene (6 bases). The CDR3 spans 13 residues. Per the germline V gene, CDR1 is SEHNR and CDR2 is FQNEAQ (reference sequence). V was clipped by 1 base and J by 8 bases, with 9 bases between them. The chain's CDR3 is CASSLESGDEQFF. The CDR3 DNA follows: TGTGCCAGCAGCTTAGAGTCGGGGGATGAGCAGTTCTTC.